The clone carrying this T cell receptor (beta chain) turned up a few times. Its antigen is not known. These data are taken from a study of early T cells in non-severe SARS-CoV-2 infection. Study details: Unsorted whole-blood RNA was sequenced in bulk, leaving chains unpaired. Points from the study as a whole: VDJdb matching favored anti-spike CD8 responses, missing private and CD4 specificities.

Per germline, CDR1 SGHTA and CDR2 FQGTGA. This CDR3 comprises 21 residues. The V segment lost 0 bases and the J segment 0 bases; nucleotides outside the gene matches: 20. Individual cDNA molecules each received unique molecular identifiers attached to them. TCRdb itself ran the 5' RACE reads through MiXCR, one entry per CDR3 protein. The sample carries tens of thousands of distinct CDR3 sequences, roughly 15% recorded once. The receptor was derived from an adult who was a healthcare worker with PCR-confirmed SARS-CoV-2 infection or an uninfected control (not recorded which). The chain carries TRBV7-3 and TRBJ2-7; 7 bases match TRBD1. Sequencing was carried out using whole blood. The CDR3 DNA reads TGTGCCAGCAGCTTAACGATTTGCTTACGACAGGGTAAAAGGGACTCCTACGAGCAGTACGTC. Translating it yields CASSLTICLRQGKRDSYEQYV.